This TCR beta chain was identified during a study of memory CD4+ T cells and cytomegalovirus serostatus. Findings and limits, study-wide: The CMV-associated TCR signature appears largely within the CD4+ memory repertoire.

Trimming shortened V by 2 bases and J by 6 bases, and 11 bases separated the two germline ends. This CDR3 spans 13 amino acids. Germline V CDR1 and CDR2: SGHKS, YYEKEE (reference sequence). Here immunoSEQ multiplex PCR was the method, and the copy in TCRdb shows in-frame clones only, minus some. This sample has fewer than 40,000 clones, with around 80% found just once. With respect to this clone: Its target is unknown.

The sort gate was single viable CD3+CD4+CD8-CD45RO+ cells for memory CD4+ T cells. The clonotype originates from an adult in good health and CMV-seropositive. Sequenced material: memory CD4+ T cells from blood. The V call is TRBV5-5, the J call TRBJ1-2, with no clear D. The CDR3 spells CASSLRVADGYTF. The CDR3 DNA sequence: TGTGCCAGCAGCTTAAGGGTAGCGGATGGCTACACCTTC. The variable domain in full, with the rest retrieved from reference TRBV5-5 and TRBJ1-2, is DAGVTQSPTHLIKTRGQQVTLRCSPISGHKSVSWYQQVLGQGPQFIFQYYEKEERGRGNFPDRFSARQFPNYSSELNVNALLLGDSALYLCASSLRVADGYTFGSGTRLTVV.